The 25 T cell receptor beta chains below all came from one sample that was sequenced in a study of early T cells in non-severe SARS-CoV-2 infection. TCRdb itself ran the 5' RACE reads through MiXCR, one entry per CDR3 protein. The sample holds around 56,000 distinct CDR3 sequences; about 7.6% are singletons and the top ten take over 9.5%. The sample in question was whole blood, obtained at baseline. The receptors derive from an adult who was a healthcare worker with PCR-confirmed SARS-CoV-2 infection or an uninfected control (not recorded which).

In this sample, this clonotype turned up a few times. This chain uses TRBV18 with TRBJ2-1; 9 nucleotides match TRBD2. This CDR3 spans 15 amino acids. In germline, CDR1 is KGHSH, CDR2 LQKENI. The J segment lost 4 bases and the V segment lost 2 bases, leaving 3 bases of the junction unmatched. CDR3 sequence reads: CASSPRREGYNEQFF. The DNA for the CDR3 is TGTGCCAGCTCACCAAGGCGGGAGGGTTACAATGAGCAGTTCTTC. Full variable domain (outside the CDR3, taken from reference TRBV18 and TRBJ2-1): NAGVMQNPRHLVRRRGQEARLRCSPMKGHSHVYWYRQLPEEGLKFMVYLQKENIIDESGMPKERFSAEFPKEGPSILRIQQVVRGDSAAYFCASSPRREGYNEQFFGPGTRLTVL.

The chain joins TRBV5-4 to TRBJ2-1; 14 bases are a match to TRBD2. Per the germline V gene, CDR1 is SGHNT and CDR2 is YYREEE (reference sequence). V lost 4 bases and J lost 9; bases outside the gene matches: 3. This CDR3 region has 14 residues. The CDR3 DNA follows: TGTGCCAGCAGCCCGGGACTAGCGGGAGTTGAGCAGTTCTTC. This translates into CASSPGLAGVEQFF. The full variable domain, with the rest looked up from reference TRBV5-4 and TRBJ2-1, is ETGVTQSPTHLIKTRGQQVTLRCSSQSGHNTVSWYQQALGQGPQFIFQYYREEENGRGNFPPRFSGLQFPNYSSELNVNALELDDSALYLCASSPGLAGVEQFFGPGTRLTVL.

This clonotype was recorded a few times. The chain links TRBV2 to TRBJ2-5, with TRBD1 matching over 9 bases. With 6 bases clipped from V and 4 bases from J, the junction kept 6 bases outside the gene matches. Germline V gene sequence: CDR1 SNHLY, CDR2 FYNNEI. CDR3 length: 14 residues. The CDR3: CASSEDRGRETQYF. The CDR3 nucleotides read TGTGCCAGCAGCGAGGACAGGGGACGAGAGACCCAGTACTTC.

V gene TRBV5-1 combines with J gene TRBJ2-1, with D perhaps given as TRBD1 or TRBD2 (5 bases each). The length of the CDR3 is 15 residues. Trimming shortened V by 0 bases and J by 2 bases, and 9 bases separated the two germline ends. Germline values: CDR1 SGHRS, CDR2 YFSETQ. The CDR3 DNA follows: TGCGCCAGCAGCTTGGCGCAGGGACCCTACAATGAGCAGTTCTTC. This gives the protein CASSLAQGPYNEQFF.

The V call is TRBV28, the J call TRBJ2-2, with no clear D. Trimming removed 6 bases from V and 5 bases from J, with 10 bases in between. The CDR3 spans 13 residues. From germline, CDR1 is MDHEN and CDR2 SYDVKM. The CDR3 here is CASRAGVTGELFF. Written as DNA, the CDR3 is TGTGCCAGCAGGGCAGGTGTAACCGGGGAGCTGTTTTTT.

This clonotype was found many times. The chain joins TRBV27 to TRBJ2-7, with 9 positions matching TRBD1. The CDR3 covers 15 residues. The J segment lost 1 base and the V segment lost 8 bases, leaving 9 bases of the junction unmatched. Germline CDR1 MNHEY, CDR2 SMNVEV (reference sequence). DNA of the CDR3: TGTGCCAGCGTACTACCGGGACAGGGATCCTACGAGCAGTACTTC. Protein: CASVLPGQGSYEQYF.

The rearrangement uses TRBV5-1 and TRBJ2-5; 7 positions agree with TRBD1. Germline CDR1 SGHRS, CDR2 YFSETQ. Trimming at V came to 0 bases and at J to 5 bases, leaving 7 bases not matched to a gene. This CDR3 region has 15 residues. The CDR3 coding sequence is TGCGCCAGCAGCTTGGGCAGGGGGTTATACGAGACCCAGTACTTC. Translating gives CASSLGRGLYETQYF.

Ten or more counts support this clonotype. The chain uses TRBV4-1 and TRBJ2-1, with 7 bases fitting TRBD1. With V trimmed by 4 bases and J by 7 bases, 13 bases remained unmatched. The CDR3 is made up of 16 amino acids. Germline V gene lookup returns CDR1 MGHRA and CDR2 YSYEKL. In DNA form, the CDR3 reads TGCGCCAGCAGCCGAATTGCCGGGACAGAGATAAATGAGCAGTTCTTC. Translation: CASSRIAGTEINEQFF.

The chain combines TRBV7-9 with TRBJ1-5; no definite D call. CDR1 is SEHNR, CDR2 FQNEAQ, per germline (reference sequence). Trimming took off 1 base at V and 0 bases at J, with 7 bases between the two ends. The CDR3 extends over 15 amino acids. CDR3 region: CASSLGQYSNQPQHF. In DNA, the CDR3 is TGTGCCAGCAGCTTAGGGCAGTATAGCAATCAGCCCCAGCATTTT.

This clonotype has at least ten counts. CDR3 protein: CASSYLAGEQETQYF. CDR3 nucleotides: TGTGCCAGCAGTTACCTTGCGGGAGAGCAAGAGACCCAGTACTTC. This chain connects TRBV6-2 or TRBV6-3 to TRBJ2-5, with 7 bases lining up with TRBD2. The V gene end was trimmed by 2 bases and the J gene end by 2 bases; junction bases not matched to a gene: 5. This CDR3 region has 15 residues. Germline values: CDR1 MNHEY, CDR2 SVGEGT.

The CDR3 bases are TGTGCCAGCAGCCCTCCCGCGGAGGACAACGGGGAGCTGTTTTTT. Its protein product is CASSPPAEDNGELFF. J is TRBJ2-2 and V is TRBV12-3 or TRBV12-4; D might be TRBD1 or TRBD2, each matching 5 bases. There are 15 residues in the CDR3. With 6 bases removed from V and 7 bases from J, the gap between germline ends came to 18 bases.

This clonotype came up many times. The chain is built from TRBV7-8 and TRBJ2-3; the D gene is possibly TRBD2 (5 bases). The V end was cut by 2 bases, the J end by 3 bases, with 12 bases between. The CDR3 extends over 15 amino acids. Germline CDR1 and CDR2: SGHVS and FQNEAQ. The CDR3 coding sequence is TGTGCCAGCAGCTTAAATCCGGGGAGAACAGATACGCAGTATTTT. As protein: CASSLNPGRTDTQYF.

Ten or more counts support this clonotype. The J gene is TRBJ1-1, the V gene TRBV2; D gene unclear. CDR1 and CDR2 (germline): SNHLY, FYNNEI. The CDR3 has 13 amino acids. The V and J ends lost 4 bases and 0 bases respectively, with 6 bases between them. CDR3 residues: CASSGSLNTEAFF. Here the CDR3 DNA reads TGTGCCAGCAGTGGTAGCCTGAACACTGAAGCTTTCTTT.

This clonotype was seen more than once but under ten times. This chain links TRBV20-1 with TRBJ2-5, with TRBD2 identical over 7 bases. Losses at the gene ends were 0 bases for V and 5 bases for J; bases not matched to a gene: 9. The CDR3 covers 15 residues. Germline lookup yields CDR1 DFQATT and CDR2 SNEGSKA (reference sequence). CDR3 loop: CSARDRGLELETQYF. The CDR3 DNA follows: TGCAGTGCTAGAGATAGAGGACTAGAATTGGAGACCCAGTACTTC.

This clonotype was observed many times. The genes are TRBV5-6 and TRBJ1-2, with D unresolved. From germline, CDR1 is SGHDT and CDR2 YYEEEE. Trimming stripped 4 bases from V and 4 bases from J, with 8 bases between. This CDR3 is built from 12 residues. The CDR3 DNA sequence: TGTGCCAGCAGCCCCGCCGGCTATGGCTACACCTTC. This codes for CASSPAGYGYTF.

This clonotype was seen many times. This chain's CDR3 is CAISESKGSYEQYF. The CDR3 region has the DNA TGTGCCATCAGTGAGTCGAAAGGGAGCTACGAGCAGTACTTC. The chain joins TRBV10-3 to TRBJ2-7, with D possibly TRBD2 on 5 matching bases. Between the trimmed V and J ends, which lost 0 bases and 3 bases, there was a span of 9 bases. Per the germline V gene, CDR1 is ENHRY and CDR2 is SYGVKD. The CDR3 loop spans 14 amino acids.

This clonotype was found a few times. The V call is TRBV29-1, the J call TRBJ2-7; no clear D gene. The germline gives CDR1 SQVTM, CDR2 ANQGSEA. CDR3 length: 13 amino acids. Trimming left V 6 bases short and J 0 bases short, with 12 bases between. CDR3 residues: CSVWGKSSYEQYF. In DNA, the CDR3 is TGCAGCGTCTGGGGAAAGAGCTCCTACGAGCAGTACTTC.

This clonotype came up many times. This sequence joins TRBV12-3 or TRBV12-4 and TRBJ2-5; 14 positions agree with TRBD2. The CDR3 runs to 17 residues. The trim removed 6 bases at V and 4 bases at J, leaving 10 bases unmatched. CDR3 protein: CASRARLAGGPVETQYF. CDR3 nucleotide sequence: TGTGCCAGCAGGGCGCGACTAGCGGGAGGGCCGGTAGAGACCCAGTACTTC.

In its sample, this clonotype was seen once. The J gene is TRBJ2-3, the V gene TRBV21-1; the table names TRBD1, a call not compared with the DNA. TRBV21-1 is annotated as a pseudogene. The CDR3 is made up of 15 amino acids. The CDR3 DNA reads TGTGCCAGCAGCACCCCGGGACAGTACACAGATACGCAGTATTTT. This translates into CASSTPGQYTDTQYF.

The chain uses TRBV10-2 and TRBJ2-7; the match to TRBD2 covers 8 bases. CDR1 WSHSY and CDR2 SAAADI come from the germline V gene. V shed 1 base, J shed 3 bases, and the junction held 2 bases outside the gene matches. The CDR3 sequence is 14 residues long. The CDR3 here is CASSELSGGYEQYF. CDR3 coding DNA: TGCGCCAGCAGTGAGTTGAGCGGGGGCTACGAGCAGTACTTC.

The sample holds many counts of this clonotype. The CDR3 region has the DNA TGCAGCGGAATACTAGCGGGATACAATGAGCAGTTCTTC. Amino acid sequence: CSGILAGYNEQFF. V usage is TRBV29-1 and J usage is TRBJ2-1; 10 bases agree with TRBD2. Germline V lookup: CDR1 SQVTM, CDR2 ANQGSEA. The V gene end was trimmed by 7 bases and the J gene end by 4 bases; junction bases not matched to a gene: 4. There are 13 residues in the CDR3.

This clonotype was detected a few times. V is TRBV4-2 and J is TRBJ2-7, with 9 bases identical to TRBD1. V was clipped by 0 bases and J by 5 bases; unmatched bases: 8. Germline CDR1 and CDR2: LGHNA and YNFKEQ. The CDR3 runs 16 residues. In DNA, the CDR3 is TGTGCCAGCAGCCAAGATCCAGCGGACAGGGGCCACGAGCAGTACTTC. Residues: CASSQDPADRGHEQYF.

This clonotype was recorded a few times. The chain couples TRBV2 to TRBJ1-2; a weak D match, TRBD1 (6 bases). The length of the CDR3 is 13 residues. Trimming pared 1 base from V and 8 bases from J, leaving 11 bases between. Germline-derived CDR1 and CDR2 are SNHLY and FYNNEI. DNA of the CDR3: TGTGCCAGCAGTGAAGAGGGACATAGCGGCTACACCTTC. As protein: CASSEEGHSGYTF.

There are many counts of this clonotype. The chain employs TRBV13 and TRBJ2-7; TRBD1 or TRBD2 may be the D gene (5 bases each). The CDR3 consists of 15 residues. The V gene lost 0 bases and the J gene lost 3 bases, with 12 bases spanning the gap. Germline-derived CDR1 and CDR2 are PRHDT and FYEKMQ (reference sequence). The CDR3, as DNA: TGTGCCAGCAGCTTAGGGAGAGGGACGGTCTACGAGCAGTACTTC. Translated, it gives CASSLGRGTVYEQYF.

The rearrangement links TRBV11-3 to TRBJ2-1; 9 bases are a match to TRBD2. CDR3 length: 15 amino acids. Looked up from germline, CDR1 is SGHNT and CDR2 is YENEEA. Trimming at V came to 8 bases and at J to 8 bases, leaving 13 bases not matched to a gene. The CDR3 DNA reads TGTGCCAGCCAGAAAAGCGGGACTAGCATCGATGAGCAGTTCTTC. The encoded protein is CASQKSGTSIDEQFF. The full variable domain, in which reference TRBV11-3 and TRBJ2-1 provide the parts outside the CDR3, is EAGVVQSPRYKIIEKKQPVAFWCNPISGHNTLYWYLQNLGQGPELLIRYENEEAVDDSQLPKDRFSAERLKGVDSTLKIQPAELGDSAVYLCASQKSGTSIDEQFFGPGTRLTVL.